Following are 11 T cell receptor beta chains from one sample sequenced in a study of cytomegalovirus exposure and HLA in healthy donors. With 60 Vbeta and 13 Jbeta primers, the PCR was carried out. Sequencing was performed with immunoSEQ multiplex PCR; in TCRdb, only in-frame clones are kept and a portion is missing. The sample holds about 160,000 clones, around 69% seen once. The specimen sequenced was PBMCs. The receptors derive from a man in his sixties in good health and CMV-seronegative.

The rearrangement links TRBV10-3 to TRBJ2-7; no reliable D call. CDR1 is ENHRY and CDR2 is SYGVKD in the germline V gene. V gave up 0 bases and J gave up 6 bases, with 6 bases separating them. This CDR3 has 12 residues. CDR3 in amino acids: CAISESWSEQYF. The CDR3 DNA is TGTGCCATCAGTGAGTCGTGGAGCGAGCAGTACTTC.

The chain links TRBV9 to TRBJ2-2, with a weak D call TRBD2 (6 bases). The CDR3 contains 16 residues. Looked up from germline, CDR1 is SGDLS and CDR2 is YYNGEE. V lost 4 bases and J 8 bases, leaving 21 bases between the germline ends. Written as DNA, the CDR3 is TGTGCCAGCAGCCCCGCGGGGATAAGGGAGTGGGGGGAGCTGTTTTTT. Its translation: CASSPAGIREWGELFF.

The gene calls are TRBV7-2 and TRBJ2-3, with 9 nucleotides matching TRBD2. V dropped 5 bases and J dropped 0; count of bases not matched to a gene: 12. Germline CDR1 and CDR2: SGHTA and FQGNSA. This CDR3 is built from 18 residues. The CDR3 spells CASSRYPWTSASTDTQYF. In DNA, the CDR3 is TGTGCCAGCAGCCGATACCCGTGGACTAGCGCGAGCACAGATACGCAGTATTTT. The full variable domain, with the rest looked up from reference TRBV7-2 and TRBJ2-3, is GAGVSQSPSNKVTEKGKDVELRCDPISGHTALYWYRQSLGQGLEFLIYFQGNSAPDKSGLPSDRFSAERTGGSVSTLTIQRTQQEDSAVYLCASSRYPWTSASTDTQYFGPGTRLTVL.

This chain connects TRBV18 to TRBJ2-5; D is uncertain. Germline loops: CDR1 KGHSH, CDR2 LQKENI. V lost 3 bases and J lost 3, with 11 bases in between. The CDR3 has 14 amino acids. In DNA, the CDR3 is TGTGCCAGCTCACCCCATTCGAGCGAAGAGACCCAGTACTTC. Amino acid sequence: CASSPHSSEETQYF.

This chain joins TRBV11-2 and TRBJ2-3; no firm D call. The CDR3 runs 17 residues. The V gene lost 5 bases and the J gene lost 5 bases, with 23 bases spanning the gap. Germline assignment: CDR1 SGHAT and CDR2 FQNNGV. The CDR3 bases are TGTGCCAGCAGCCACGGTTTGGCCGCCGGAGCCGGAGATACGCAGTATTTT. Translating it yields CASSHGLAAGAGDTQYF.

The rearrangement links TRBV7-6 to TRBJ2-1; TRBD1 is a possible D gene (5 bases). From germline, CDR1 is SGHVS and CDR2 FNYEAQ. V lost 2 bases to trimming and J lost 7 bases, with 12 bases between them. The CDR3 covers 14 residues. The CDR3: CASSLTQERNEQFF. The CDR3 nucleotides read TGTGCCAGCAGCTTAACACAGGAGAGGAATGAGCAGTTCTTC.

This chain uses TRBV19 with TRBJ1-3; D remains unclear. Germline assignment: CDR1 LNHDA and CDR2 SQIVND (reference sequence). Trimming cost V 3 bases and J 0 bases, with 12 bases left between them. The CDR3 is made up of 16 amino acids. The CDR3 is CASSIQRAPSGNTIYF. The CDR3 DNA follows: TGTGCCAGTAGTATTCAGCGAGCCCCCTCTGGAAACACCATATATTTT.

Of note for this clone: The junction and the germline gene differ at one end; a read error may be behind it. This chain connects TRBV4-2 to TRBJ2-2; 12 nucleotides align to TRBD2. This CDR3 is 20 amino acids long. Germline V CDR1 and CDR2: LGHNA, YNFKEQ. The CDR3 loop is CASSEDPVLAGGPGTGELFF. The CDR3 coding sequence is TGTGCCAGCAGCGAAGATCCGGTTCTAGCGGGGGGGCCAGGGACCGGGGAGCTGTTTTTT.

This clone was recorded a few times. In the same sample, other DNA sequences code for this CDR3. The chain joins TRBV7-2 to TRBJ2-7; TRBD1 is a possible D gene (5 bases). The length of the CDR3 is 14 residues. Per germline, CDR1 SGHTA and CDR2 FQGNSA. V gave up 0 bases and J gave up 4 bases, with 10 bases separating them. This chain's CDR3 is CASSLAAGNYEQYF. The CDR3 DNA reads as TGTGCCAGCAGCTTAGCCGCAGGGAATTACGAGCAGTACTTC.

The V call is TRBV29-1, the J call TRBJ2-7; 7 bases are a match to TRBD1. The CDR3 covers 15 residues. V gave up 7 bases and J gave up 2 bases; unmatched junction bases: 14. CDR1 and CDR2 (germline): SQVTM, ANQGSEA. CDR3 protein: CSARPSQGFAYEQYF. CDR3 DNA: TGCAGCGCTAGGCCATCACAGGGGTTCGCCTACGAGCAGTACTTC.

The CDR3 protein is CAISAGVADTQYF. The CDR3 DNA follows: TGTGCCATCAGTGCGGGGGTTGCAGATACGCAGTATTTT. The rearrangement links TRBV10-3 to TRBJ2-3; possible D gene TRBD2, 6 bases. CDR3 length equals 13 residues. Germline assignment: CDR1 ENHRY and CDR2 SYGVKD. Trimming left V 4 bases short and J 4 bases short, with 9 bases between.